Following are 2 T cell receptor beta chains from one sample sequenced in a study of blood T cell repertoires in COVID-19. The data were produced by immunoSEQ multiplex PCR, yet TCRdb's version contains in-frame clones alone and is incomplete. The data show 300,000 to 350,000 clones, with over 80% seen just once and 5% to 6% held by the top ten. The material sequenced was PBMCs or T cells enriched from blood (not recorded which). These receptors were obtained from a man younger than 40 who had recovered from COVID-19.

The chain's CDR3 is CASRGRPNDGYTF. In DNA form, the CDR3 reads TGTGCCAGCAGGGGGAGACCTAATGATGGCTACACCTTC. This chain connects TRBV25-1 to TRBJ1-2; D uncertain. Germline CDR1 and CDR2: MGHDK and SYGVNS. The ends were cut back, 6 bases at V and 6 bases at J, with 14 bases in the middle. This CDR3 comprises 13 residues.

This rearrangement joins TRBV11-2 to TRBJ1-5; the match to TRBD1 covers 12 bases. The CDR3 runs to 16 residues. Germline trimming cut 1 base from V and 6 bases from J; bases unmatched to any gene: 4. Looked up from germline, CDR1 is SGHAT and CDR2 is FQNNGV. This chain's CDR3 is CASSLGGQGASQPQHF. CDR3 DNA: TGTGCCAGCAGCTTAGGGGGACAGGGGGCGAGTCAGCCCCAGCATTTT.